This is a list of T cell receptor beta chains from one sample in a study of PD-L1 blockade in urothelial cancer. Clones were sequenced by immunoSEQ multiplex PCR, and TCRdb holds only the in-frame ones, with some missing. The sample shows 20,000 to 30,000 clones, 84% of them seen only once. Sample: PBMCs, taken around atezolizumab (anti-PD-L1) treatment. The receptors were sampled from a man between 65 and 80 years old with urothelial cancer. CDR3s include the opening cysteine and the closing phenylalanine or tryptophan. Each record gives: D gene, clone size, V gene, J gene, CDR3 DNA, CDR3 protein. A D gene is named only where the DNA matches it firmly. Only part of the rows carry a size: once, few, many, or a class if the clone is expanded.

>TRBD1|.|TRBV11-2|TRBJ2-7
TGTGCCAGCAGCAGGACAGGGGACGAGCAGTACTTC
CASSRTGDEQYF
>.|once|TRBV10-3|TRBJ1-1
TGTGCCATCAGTGAGTCTCCCAGGGGCGAGTACACTGAAGCTTTCTTT
CAISESPRGEYTEAFF
>TRBD1|.|TRBV5-1|TRBJ2-3
TGCGCCAGCAGTCTTACGGGGACAGGGGAGGGAGATACGCAGTATTTT
CASSLTGTGEGDTQYF
>.|.|TRBV2|TRBJ2-7
TGTGCCAGCAGGCTAAGCTCCTACGAGCAGTACTTC
CASRLSSYEQYF
>.|.|TRBV6-1|TRBJ1-2
TGTGCCAGCAGTGGCTACAGGGATGGCTACACCTTC
CASSGYRDGYTF
>.|.|TRBV27|TRBJ1-5
TGTGCCAGCTCGGTAAGGACAAATCAGCCCCAGCATTTT
CASSVRTNQPQHF
>TRBD2|.|TRBV6-6|TRBJ2-1
TGTGCCAGCAGTTTAGCGGGAGGAAATGAGCAGTTCTTC
CASSLAGGNEQFF
>TRBD2|.|TRBV30|TRBJ2-5
TGTGCCTGGAGCCGAGGGACTAGCGGAATGTACCAAGAGACCCAGTACTTC
CAWSRGTSGMYQETQYF
>.|.|TRBV6-6|TRBJ2-7
TGTGCCAGCAGGAGAATGACAGGTTCCTACGAGCAGTACTTC
CASRRMTGSYEQYF
>TRBD1|.|TRBV18|TRBJ2-7
TGTGCCAGCTCACGGGACAGGGAGGCCGAGCAGTACTTC
CASSRDREAEQYF
>TRBD1|.|TRBV15|TRBJ2-7
TGTGCCACCAGCGGACCGGGACAGGGGTCCCCCGAGCAGTACTTC
CATSGPGQGSPEQYF
>.|.|TRBV18|TRBJ1-5
TGTGCCAGCTCACCCGGGAGGGGCAGCCAGCCCCAGCATTTT
CASSPGRGSQPQHF
>.|.|TRBV5-1|TRBJ2-7
TGCGCCAGCAGCAGTCCCGGGGTATCCTCCTCCTACGAGCAGTACTTC
CASSSPGVSSSYEQYF
>.|.|TRBV18|TRBJ2-7
TGTGCCAGCTCACAGGGGACACCTGCCTACGAGCAGTACTTC
CASSQGTPAYEQYF
>.|.|TRBV6-6|TRBJ2-1
TGTGCCAGCAGTCTACCGGGTGAGCAGTTCTTC
CASSLPGEQFF
>.|.|TRBV7-9|TRBJ2-1
TGTGCCAGCAGCTCCCTTTGGTTCCGTAGTGAGCAGTTCTTC
CASSSLWFRSEQFF
>.|.|TRBV30|TRBJ2-7
TGTGCCTGGAGTCCAATTCCCGGGAGCGAGCAGTACTTC
CAWSPIPGSEQYF
>.|.|TRBV5-8|TRBJ2-5
TGTGCCAGCAGCTTGGGACACCTCAAAGAGACCCAGTACTTC
CASSLGHLKETQYF
>.|.|TRBV6-6|TRBJ2-5
TGTGCCAGCAGTTACGGCGGGGAAGAGACCCAGTACTTC
CASSYGGEETQYF
>.|.|TRBV11-2|TRBJ1-4
TGTGCCAGCAGCACAGACAGCGTTAATGAAAAACTGTTTTTT
CASSTDSVNEKLFF
>.|few|TRBV6-1|TRBJ1-4
TGTGCCAGCAGTGAAAGGGGTGAAAAACTGTTTTTT
CASSERGEKLFF
>TRBD2|once|TRBV5-1|TRBJ2-3
TGCGCCAGCAGCTTCCCTGGACTAGGTTCAAGCACAGATACGCAGTATTTT
CASSFPGLGSSTDTQYF
>.|.|TRBV11-1|TRBJ2-1
TGTGCCAGCAGAAAAAGCGGGCCAACCTACAATGAGCAGTTCTTC
CASRKSGPTYNEQFF
>.|.|TRBV5-1|TRBJ1-1
TGCGCCAGCAGCTCATACGCAGGGAACACTGAAGCTTTCTTT
CASSSYAGNTEAFF
>.|.|TRBV15|TRBJ1-1
TGTGCCACCAGCAGAGATCCGGGGAACACTGAAGCTTTCTTT
CATSRDPGNTEAFF
>.|.|TRBV30|TRBJ1-5
TGTGCCTGGAGTTCCGACTCCTCCTCGGGAGTTGGGCCCCAGCATTTT
CAWSSDSSSGVGPQHF
>.|.|TRBV6-1|TRBJ2-2
TGTGCCAGCAGGGCTAACACCGGGGAGCTGTTTTTT
CASRANTGELFF
>.|once|TRBV5-1|TRBJ1-4
TGCGCCAGCAGCAGCGTGAATCGGAGAACGGAAAAACTGTTTTTT
CASSSVNRRTEKLFF
>TRBD2|.|TRBV6-5|TRBJ2-7
TGTGCCAGCAGTTACCAACTAGCGGGATACGAGCAGTACTTC
CASSYQLAGYEQYF
>.|.|TRBV6-5|TRBJ2-1
TGTGCCAGCAAAAGGATGAACGCGGGCAATGAGCAGTTCTTC
CASKRMNAGNEQFF
>.|.|TRBV2|TRBJ2-3
TGTGCCAGCAGCCGCGGCAGGGGTCGCACAGATACGCAGTATTTT
CASSRGRGRTDTQYF
>.|.|TRBV11-3|TRBJ2-2
TGTGCCAGCGAGAGACAGAACACCGGGGAGCTGTTTTTT
CASERQNTGELFF
>.|.|TRBV9|TRBJ2-5
TGTGCCAGCAGCGTAGCATCAGGGGAAGAGACCCAGTACTTC
CASSVASGEETQYF
>.|once|TRBV28|TRBJ1-1
TGTGCCAGCATTCTGGTCGGGAGGACTGAAGCTTTCTTT
CASILVGRTEAFF
>.|.|TRBV5-1|TRBJ1-5
TGCGCCAGCAGCTTGGGAGGCAGGGAACAGCCCCAGCATTTT
CASSLGGREQPQHF
>.|once|TRBV28|TRBJ2-5
TGTGCCAGCAGTTATCTAGCCGGGACCCAGTACTTC
CASSYLAGTQYF
>TRBD1|.|TRBV27|TRBJ2-7
TGTGCCAGCAATCCCCGACAGGGGCTGGGCGAGCAGTACTTC
CASNPRQGLGEQYF
>TRBD2|once|TRBV29-1|TRBJ2-1
TGCAGCGCGGGGGGGACTAGCGGTCACAATGAGCAGTTCTTC
CSAGGTSGHNEQFF
>.|.|TRBV25-1|TRBJ2-5
TGTGCCAGCAGTGAATACCTCGGACAGATACAAGAGACCCAGTACTTC
CASSEYLGQIQETQYF
>TRBD2|.|TRBV5-1|TRBJ2-1
TGCGCCAGCAGCTTTTTGGCTAGCGGGAGTAATGAGCAGTTCTTC
CASSFLASGSNEQFF
>.|.|TRBV5-1|TRBJ2-7
TGCGCCAGCAGCGTAGGGGCTGGAACCTACGAGCAGTACTTC
CASSVGAGTYEQYF
>TRBD1|.|TRBV19|TRBJ1-1
TGTGCCAGTAGTACTCGACAGGGTCGTATGAACACTGAAGCTTTCTTT
CASSTRQGRMNTEAFF
>.|.|TRBV5-5|TRBJ2-7
TGTGCCAGCAGCTCGCTCGGCGGGCAGTACTTC
CASSSLGGQYF
>.|.|TRBV11-3|TRBJ1-1
TGTGCCAGCAGCTTAAGTGGAGCCAACACTGAAGCTTTCTTT
CASSLSGANTEAFF
>.|once|TRBV7-6|TRBJ1-5
TGTGCCAGCAGCCCCTATGAGGGGCAGGGAGGGCAGCCCCAGCATTTT
CASSPYEGQGGQPQHF
>TRBD1|.|TRBV11-1|TRBJ2-7
TGTGCCAGCAGCCCCAGGGACAGGAGGAGCTCCTACGAGCAGTACTTC
CASSPRDRRSSYEQYF
>.|.|TRBV27|TRBJ2-7
TGTGCCAGCAGTTTACGGCGGGACTCCCACGAGCAGTACTTC
CASSLRRDSHEQYF
>TRBD1|.|TRBV11-3|TRBJ1-1
TGTGCCAGCAGCCGACAGGGGGCAACTGAAGCTTTCTTT
CASSRQGATEAFF
>.|.|TRBV9|TRBJ2-1
TGTGCCAGCAGCTCGACACTAGTTAGTGAGCAGTTCTTC
CASSSTLVSEQFF
>.|.|TRBV10-1|TRBJ2-7
TGCGCCAGCAGTGATCTAGCTGAACCCTACGAGCAGTACTTC
CASSDLAEPYEQYF
>.|.|TRBV19|TRBJ2-7
TGTGCCAGTAGTTTACAGGGAGCCTCCTACGAGCAGTACTTC
CASSLQGASYEQYF
>TRBD1|few|TRBV14|TRBJ2-7
TGTGCCAGCAGCCAAAACAGGGGGCTAGACGAGCAGTACTTC
CASSQNRGLDEQYF
>.|once|TRBV6-1|TRBJ2-3
TGTGCCAGCAGTGAAACGGACTTCACAGATACGCAGTATTTT
CASSETDFTDTQYF
>.|few|TRBV6-5|TRBJ1-1
TGTGCCAGCAGTTACTTTGGACAGCCTGAAGCTTTCTTT
CASSYFGQPEAFF
>TRBD1|few|TRBV18|TRBJ1-4
TGTGCCAGCTCACCGCCCGGGACAGGGTATGAAAAACTGTTTTTT
CASSPPGTGYEKLFF
>TRBD2|.|TRBV5-1|TRBJ2-3
TGCGCCAGCAGCCGGACTAGCGGGATGGAGGATACGCAGTATTTT
CASSRTSGMEDTQYF
>.|.|TRBV18|TRBJ1-4
TGTGCCAGCTCACCACTCGGCAGGGTTAATGAAAAACTGTTTTTT
CASSPLGRVNEKLFF
>.|.|TRBV18|TRBJ2-2
TGTGCCAGCTCACCACGGGAGCGGGACACCGGGGAGCTGTTTTTT
CASSPRERDTGELFF
>.|few|TRBV18|TRBJ1-1
TGTGCCAGCTCCCCATCCGGCAGGGACACTGAAGCTTTCTTT
CASSPSGRDTEAFF
>.|once|TRBV6-5|TRBJ2-7
TGTGCCAGCAGTAGCCCGACACTCTCCTACGAGCAGTACTTC
CASSSPTLSYEQYF